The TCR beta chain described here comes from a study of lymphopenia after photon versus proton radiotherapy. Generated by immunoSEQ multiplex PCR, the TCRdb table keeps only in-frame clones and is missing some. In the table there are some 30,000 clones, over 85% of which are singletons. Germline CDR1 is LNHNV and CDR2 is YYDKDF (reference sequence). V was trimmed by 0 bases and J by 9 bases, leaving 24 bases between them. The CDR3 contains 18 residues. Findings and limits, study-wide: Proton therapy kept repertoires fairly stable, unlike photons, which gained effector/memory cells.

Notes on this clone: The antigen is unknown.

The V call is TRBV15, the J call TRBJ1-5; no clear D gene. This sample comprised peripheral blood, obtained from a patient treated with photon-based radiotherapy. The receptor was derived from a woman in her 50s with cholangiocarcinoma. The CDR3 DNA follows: TGTGCCACCAGCAGAGATGAATTCCTATTTGGACCGGGGTGGCCCCAGCATTTT. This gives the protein CATSRDEFLFGPGWPQHF.